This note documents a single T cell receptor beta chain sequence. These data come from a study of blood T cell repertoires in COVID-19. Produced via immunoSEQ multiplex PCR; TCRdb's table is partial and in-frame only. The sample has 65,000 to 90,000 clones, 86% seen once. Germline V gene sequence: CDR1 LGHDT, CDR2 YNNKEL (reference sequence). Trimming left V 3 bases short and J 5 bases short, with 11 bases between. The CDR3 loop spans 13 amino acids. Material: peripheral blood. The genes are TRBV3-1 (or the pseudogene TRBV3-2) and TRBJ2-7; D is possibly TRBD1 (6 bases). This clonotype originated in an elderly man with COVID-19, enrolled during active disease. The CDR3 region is CASSHARDNEQYF. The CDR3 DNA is TGTGCCAGCAGCCATGCCAGGGACAACGAGCAGTACTTC.